One and the same sample provided the 24 T cell receptor beta chains below, sequenced in a study of kidney transplant recipient with SARS-CoV-2 infection. Using its own MiXCR run on the reads, TCRdb lists one record per CDR3 protein. The table records 200,000 to 300,000 distinct CDR3 sequences, more than 25% of them present only once. This specimen consisted of a blood sample, obtained at baseline and on roughly day 110 from a kidney transplant recipient. The receptors here all came from a male patient aged 25-45 years who had COVID-19 and was a kidney transplant recipient. Some T cells may possibly be graft donor cells.

V gene TRBV23-1 combines with J gene TRBJ1-2, with unresolved D. Being an ORF, TRBV23-1 has a function that is uncertain. The CDR3 is 17 residues long. Deletions cut 5 bases from V and 4 bases from J, with 23 bases between. CDR3 amino acids: CASSTSPLRRKTYGYTF. Written as DNA, the CDR3 is TGCGCCAGCAGTACATCGCCGCTACGCAGAAAGACCTATGGCTACACCTTC.

This clonotype was recorded at least ten times. V gene TRBV27 combines with J gene TRBJ2-2, with D possibly being TRBD1 or TRBD2 (5 bases each). Germline lookup yields CDR1 MNHEY and CDR2 SMNVEV (reference sequence). V lost 5 bases, J lost 5 bases, and 15 bases lay in between. CDR3 length: 15 residues. The CDR3 bases are TGTGCCAGCAGTCCTCCGTGGGGGTTTACCGGGGAGCTGTTTTTT. Its translation is CASSPPWGFTGELFF.

Notes on this clonotype: This may be a read error, as it is one base from a much larger clone. This rearrangement joins TRBV6-2 or TRBV6-3 to TRBJ2-3, with TRBD2 identical over 10 bases. V shed 10 bases, J shed 2 bases, and the junction held 9 bases outside the gene matches. Germline CDR1 MNHEY, CDR2 SVGEGT. The CDR3 runs 15 residues. Written as DNA, the CDR3 is TGTGCCACCTCGCTGGGGACTAGCGACACAGATACGCAGTATTTT. Its protein is CATSLGTSDTDTQYF.

The chain is built from TRBV7-2 and TRBJ2-2, with 7 nucleotides matching TRBD2. There are 16 residues in the CDR3. The trim removed 8 bases at V and 5 bases at J, leaving 14 bases unmatched. Germline assignment: CDR1 SGHTA and CDR2 FQGNSA. The CDR3, as DNA: TGTGCCAGCGGCCCCGGGGCGGGAGTTAGGACCGGGGAGCTGTTTTTT. This encodes CASGPGAGVRTGELFF. Variable domain in full (rest from reference TRBV7-2 and TRBJ2-2): GAGVSQSPSNKVTEKGKDVELRCDPISGHTALYWYRQSLGQGLEFLIYFQGNSAPDKSGLPSDRFSAERTGGSVSTLTIQRTQQEDSAVYLCASGPGAGVRTGELFFGEGSRLTVL.

The chain recombines TRBV20-1 with TRBJ2-7; D call uncertain. Germline CDR1 is DFQATT and CDR2 is SNEGSKA (reference sequence). This CDR3 contains 12 residues. The CDR3 region has the DNA TGCGGTGCTAGAGTCTCGAACTACGAGCAGTACGTC. This sequence encodes CGARVSNYEQYV.

In regard to this clonotype: A much larger clone sits a single nucleotide away, making a read error possible. This sequence joins TRBV5-6 and TRBJ1-1; the D is unclear. The CDR3 contains 13 residues. Germline V gene data show CDR1 as SGHDT and CDR2 as YYEEEE. The CDR3 region is CAGSLGWNTEAFF. Written as DNA, the CDR3 is TGTGCCGGCAGCTTGGGATGGAACACTGAAGCTTTCTTT.

A few counts support this clonotype. This rearrangement joins TRBV10-2 to TRBJ1-2, with no clear D. Germline CDR1 reads WSHSY; CDR2 reads SAAADI. V lost 5 bases to trimming and J lost 4 bases, with 23 bases between them. This CDR3 is built from 17 residues. The CDR3 spells CASSQSDTSRKTYGYTF. The CDR3 bases are TGCGCCAGCAGTCAGAGCGACACTTCTAGAAAGACCTATGGCTACACCTTC.

At least ten counts were recorded for this clonotype. The chain has TRBV5-1 and TRBJ1-2; no reliable D call. From germline, CDR1 is SGHRS and CDR2 YFSETQ. The CDR3 spans 16 residues. Trimming took off 6 bases at V and 4 bases at J, with 22 bases between the two ends. The CDR3 DNA reads as TGCGCCAGCATGATTCCATCGGTTCGAAAGACCTATGGCTACACCTTC. This gives the protein CASMIPSVRKTYGYTF.

This clonotype was seen repeatedly, ten times or more. This sequence joins TRBV20-1 and TRBJ2-1; 12 bases fit TRBD2. This CDR3 comprises 17 residues. V dropped 6 bases and J dropped 0; count of bases not matched to a gene: 9. Germline assignment: CDR1 DFQATT and CDR2 SNEGSKA (reference sequence). The CDR3 DNA follows: TGCAGTGCAACGTTTCTAGCGGGAGGGCACTCCTACAATGAGCAGTTCTTC. Protein sequence: CSATFLAGGHSYNEQFF.

This rearrangement joins TRBV7-2 to TRBJ1-2; no firm D call. The germline CDR1 and CDR2 sequences are SGHTA and FQGNSA. The CDR3 has 17 residues. Between the trimmed V and J ends, which lost 5 bases and 4 bases, there was a span of 23 bases. The CDR3 DNA is TGTGCCAGCAGCATCCGCTCCAGAGACGGGAAGACCTATGGCTACACCTTC. The encoded protein is CASSIRSRDGKTYGYTF.

As for this clonotype: An end of the junction differs from the germline gene, which may be a read error. The chain joins TRBV24-1 to TRBJ1-2; D not resolved. Germline assignment: CDR1 KGHDR and CDR2 SFDVKD. The length of the CDR3 is 17 residues. The CDR3 region has the DNA TGTGCCACCAGTCCTGCGTTTAGTACCAGAAAGACCTATGGCTGCACCTTC. This translates into CATSPAFSTRKTYGCTF.

Many counts were recorded for this clonotype. This sequence joins TRBV3-1 and TRBJ1-1; D unresolved. CDR3 length: 17 residues. Per the germline V gene, CDR1 is LGHDT and CDR2 is YNNKEL (reference sequence). Between the trimmed V and J ends, which lost 4 bases and 4 bases, there was a span of 22 bases. CDR3: CASSRVSPISIRTEAFF. The CDR3 bases are TGTGCCAGCAGCCGGGTTAGTCCCATTTCAATTCGCACTGAAGCTTTCTTT.

This clonotype was counted ten times or more. The chain carries TRBV16 and TRBJ1-2; TRBD1 might be the D (5 bases). Germline lookup yields CDR1 KGHSY and CDR2 FQNENV. Trimming pared 2 bases from V and 3 bases from J, leaving 13 bases between. The CDR3 extends over 15 amino acids. CDR3: CASSQPSRADYGYTF. The CDR3 nucleotides read TGTGCCAGCAGCCAACCCAGCAGGGCGGACTATGGCTACACCTTC.

This clonotype was observed many times. The chain links TRBV27 to TRBJ1-2, with 8 bases that match TRBD1. The ends lost 5 bases at V and 5 bases at J; junction bases unmatched: 10. Looked up from germline, CDR1 is MNHEY and CDR2 is SMNVEV (reference sequence). The CDR3 totals 15 residues. CDR3 bases: TGTGCCAGCAGTCCCCGGACAGGGTCGGGGTATGGCTACACCTTC. Encoded protein: CASSPRTGSGYGYTF.

At least ten counts were recorded for this clonotype. V usage is TRBV30 and J usage is TRBJ1-5; 10 bases agree with TRBD1. V lost 4 bases and J lost 6; bases outside the gene matches: 6. Germline CDR1 is GTSNPN and CDR2 is SVGIG (reference sequence). This CDR3 is 14 amino acids long. CDR3 loop: CAWTWTGGRQPQHF. The CDR3 DNA follows: TGTGCCTGGACCTGGACAGGGGGGCGTCAGCCCCAGCATTTT.

With regard to this clonotype: A read error is possible here, since a much larger clone lies one base away. This rearrangement joins TRBV28 to TRBJ2-7; 7 positions match TRBD2. Looked up from germline, CDR1 is MDHEN and CDR2 is SYDVKM. The ends lost 5 bases at V and 5 bases at J; junction bases unmatched: 12. The CDR3 length is 15 residues. As DNA, the CDR3 is TGTGCCAGCAGTCCGATAGCGGGTCAACTCCACGAGCAGTACTTC. It translates to CASSPIAGQLHEQYF.

Points on this clonotype: Possible read error: a much larger clone is one base away. The chain links TRBV5-3 to TRBJ1-2; D uncertain. TRBV5-3 is an ORF; its function is uncertain. V shed 7 bases and J shed 4 bases, with 23 bases lying between them. The CDR3 spans 16 residues. This CDR3 reads CARVKPVVGKTYGYTF. For the CDR3, the DNA is TGTGCCAGAGTCAAGCCAGTGGTGGGAAAGACCTATGGCTACACCTTC.

This clonotype was picked up a small number of times. The chain is built from TRBV20-1 and TRBJ2-1; D possibly corresponds to TRBD2 (6 bases). CDR3 length: 13 amino acids. V lost 3 bases and J 0 bases, leaving 6 bases between the germline ends. In germline, CDR1 is DFQATT, CDR2 SNEGSKA (reference sequence). The CDR3 loop reads CSARGLSYNEQFF. CDR3 sequence (DNA): TGCAGTGCTAGGGGACTCTCCTACAATGAGCAGTTCTTC.

This clonotype was picked up many times. The J gene is TRBJ1-1, the V gene TRBV6-5; 7 nucleotides match TRBD1. V was clipped by 5 bases and J by 0 bases; unmatched bases: 9. Germline V lookup: CDR1 MNHEY, CDR2 SVGAGI. The CDR3 runs to 16 residues. Here the CDR3 reads CASSVPSGTVNTEAFF. In DNA form, the CDR3 reads TGTGCCAGCAGTGTTCCTTCCGGGACAGTGAACACTGAAGCTTTCTTT.

This clonotype was counted at least ten times. The genes are TRBV12-3 or TRBV12-4 and TRBJ2-3, with 7 positions matching TRBD2. Trimming took 6 bases from V and 5 from J; bases not matched to a gene: 14. CDR3 size: 16 residues. CDR3 protein: CASSPGPAGVRDTQYF. The CDR3 DNA reads as TGTGCCAGCAGCCCCGGGCCTGCGGGAGTGCGAGATACGCAGTATTTT.

This chain connects TRBV5-6 to TRBJ2-3; tentative D call: TRBD2 (6 bases). The germline CDR1 and CDR2 sequences are SGHDT and YYEEEE. The CDR3 has 15 amino acids. Trimming stripped 1 base from V and 2 bases from J, with 11 bases between. CDR3 residues: CASSLSWGVTDTQYF. As DNA, the CDR3 is TGTGCCAGCAGCTTGTCTTGGGGGGTCACAGATACGCAGTATTTT.

This clonotype was counted ten times or more. The CDR3: CASSPLPRGANEQYF. For the CDR3, the DNA is TGTGCCAGCAGCCCCTTGCCTAGAGGGGCCAACGAGCAGTACTTC. V usage is TRBV6-5 and J usage is TRBJ2-7, with D perhaps matching TRBD1 or TRBD2 (5 bases each). CDR1 and CDR2 from the germline V gene are MNHEY and SVGAGI. Deletions cut 6 bases from V and 5 bases from J, with 20 bases between. The CDR3 extends over 15 amino acids.

In regard to this clonotype: Just one base apart from a much larger clone, this may be a read error. The J gene is TRBJ2-2, the V gene TRBV20-1; a weak D match, TRBD1 (5 bases). The CDR3 sequence is 15 residues long. From germline, CDR1 is DFQATT and CDR2 SNEGSKA (reference sequence). Trimming removed 0 bases from V and 7 bases from J, with 15 bases in between. CDR3 protein: CSARDNSADIGELFF. The CDR3 DNA reads TGCAGTGCTAGAGATAATTCGGCGGACATCGGGGAGCTGTTTTTT.

There are many counts of this clonotype. CDR3 nucleotide sequence: TGTGCCAGCAGCATCGCGGATCCCATTTCAGGCTTGACCGGGGAGCTGTTTTTT. Translation: CASSIADPISGLTGELFF. This rearrangement joins TRBV3-1 to TRBJ2-2; D not resolved. This CDR3 has 18 amino acids. The germline CDR1 and CDR2 sequences are LGHDT and YNNKEL (reference sequence). With 5 bases removed from V and 5 bases from J, the gap between germline ends came to 24 bases. The whole variable domain, filled in from reference TRBV3-1 and TRBJ2-2, reads DTAVSQTPKYLVTQMGNDKSIKCEQNLGHDTMYWYKQDSKKFLKIMFSYNNKELIINETVPNRFSPKSPDKAHLNLHINSLELGDSAVYFCASSIADPISGLTGELFFGEGSRLTVL.